The 29 T cell receptor beta chains presented below share a single source sample, sequenced in a study of blood T cell repertoires in COVID-19. Sequencing used immunoSEQ multiplex PCR; TCRdb keeps in-frame clones, though not all of them. The table includes about 330,000 clones, about 89% detected once. The sample taken for sequencing was PBMCs or T cells enriched from blood (not recorded which). The receptors originated from a woman aged 30 to 39 who had recovered from COVID-19.

This rearrangement joins TRBV2 to TRBJ1-5, with D uncertain. The CDR3 runs to 14 residues. V was shortened by 10 bases and J by 0 bases, with 13 bases between the two germline ends. CDR1 is SNHLY, CDR2 FYNNEI, per germline. CDR3 amino acids: CATRDGFSNQPQHF. The CDR3 DNA sequence: TGTGCCACTAGAGACGGATTTAGCAATCAGCCCCAGCATTTT.

The rearrangement joins TRBV5-1 to TRBJ1-2; 8 bases fit TRBD1. CDR1 and CDR2 (germline): SGHRS, YFSETQ. V gave up 7 bases and J gave up 8 bases; unmatched junction bases: 13. The CDR3 has 14 amino acids. Written as DNA, the CDR3 is TGCGCCAGCCAGGGGATCGGACAGGGAGGCGGCTACACCTTC. It is translated as CASQGIGQGGGYTF.

This chain joins TRBV3-1 (or the pseudogene TRBV3-2) and TRBJ1-3; D remains ambiguous. V shed 1 base and J shed 4 bases, with 8 bases lying between them. CDR1 is LGHDT, CDR2 YNNKEL, per germline (reference sequence). The CDR3 totals 14 residues. The CDR3 sequence is CASSQAGGGNTIYF. The CDR3 DNA follows: TGTGCCAGCAGCCAAGCGGGCGGGGGAAACACCATATATTTT.

This clone was recorded a few times. The chain recombines TRBV5-5 with TRBJ1-2; 7 bases are shared with TRBD1. Germline values: CDR1 SGHKS, CDR2 YYEKEE (reference sequence). V trimming: 3 bases; J trimming: 0 bases; junction bases outside the gene matches: 5. This CDR3 has 15 amino acids. The DNA of the CDR3 is TGTGCCAGCAGCTCCCGACAGGGTACTAACTATGGCTACACCTTC. This codes for CASSSRQGTNYGYTF.

The count of this clone is one. The chain is built from TRBV1 and TRBJ1-2; the table gives TRBD1 as D, unverified against the DNA. TRBV1 is a documented pseudogene. CDR3 length: 16 residues. The CDR3 is CTSSQGGSRLLYGYTF. CDR3 DNA sequence: TGCACCAGCAGCCAAGGGGGCAGCCGACTCCTCTATGGCTACACCTTC.

The chain recombines TRBV10-3 with TRBJ2-3; 7 positions match TRBD1. The germline V gene encodes CDR1 ENHRY and CDR2 SYGVKD. The CDR3 consists of 13 residues. The ends lost 9 bases at V and 2 bases at J; junction bases unmatched: 5. This CDR3 reads CAINRGVTDTQYF. The CDR3 nucleotides are TGTGCCATTAACAGGGGAGTCACAGATACGCAGTATTTT.

The chain carries TRBV28 and TRBJ1-2; TRBD1 might be the D (5 bases). V was clipped by 5 bases and J by 5 bases, with 15 bases between them. The CDR3 has 14 amino acids. Germline values: CDR1 MDHEN, CDR2 SYDVKM. The CDR3 spells CASSLLGAGYGYTF. The CDR3 nucleotides read TGTGCCAGCAGTCTCCTCGGGGCGGGGTATGGCTACACCTTC.

The V gene is TRBV18, the J gene TRBJ1-3; 8 bases align to TRBD1. Germline CDR1 is KGHSH and CDR2 is LQKENI. The length of the CDR3 is 16 residues. Trimming removed 6 bases from V and 9 bases from J; junction bases left unmatched: 16. Written as DNA, the CDR3 is TGTGCCAGCTCGGCCGGGACAGGTTTGGGTATCGGCACCATATATTTT. This gives the protein CASSAGTGLGIGTIYF.

The chain uses TRBV2 and TRBJ2-4, with 14 positions matching TRBD2. V lost 7 bases and J lost 0; bases outside the gene matches: 5. The V gene's germline CDR1 is SNHLY and CDR2 FYNNEI. The CDR3 loop spans 17 amino acids. CDR3 DNA: TGTGCCAGCAAGGGACTAGCGGGAGAATTAGCCAAAAACATTCAGTACTTC. Encoded protein: CASKGLAGELAKNIQYF.

The chain uses TRBV7-2 and TRBJ1-1; TRBD1 agrees at 7 bases. Germline lookup yields CDR1 SGHTA and CDR2 FQGNSA. V dropped 7 bases and J dropped 7; count of bases not matched to a gene: 9. This CDR3 is built from 13 residues. DNA for the CDR3: TGTGCCAGCAACCAGGGGGGTTGGGGTGAAGCTTTCTTT. Translating it yields CASNQGGWGEAFF. Variable domain in full (rest from reference TRBV7-2 and TRBJ1-1): GAGVSQSPSNKVTEKGKDVELRCDPISGHTALYWYRQSLGQGLEFLIYFQGNSAPDKSGLPSDRFSAERTGGSVSTLTIQRTQQEDSAVYLCASNQGGWGEAFFGQGTRLTVV.

The rearrangement joins TRBV9 to TRBJ2-3; 14 bases match TRBD2. Germline V CDR1 and CDR2: SGDLS, YYNGEE. The CDR3 spans 18 residues. V lost 3 bases, J lost 0 bases, and 6 bases stayed unmatched. The CDR3 DNA sequence: TGTGCCAGCAGCGCGAGGACTAGCGGGGGGCACAGCACAGATACGCAGTATTTT. Residues: CASSARTSGGHSTDTQYF.

This clone was recorded once. This sequence joins TRBV6-5 and TRBJ1-2; D might be TRBD1 (6 bases). CDR3 length: 14 residues. CDR1 is MNHEY and CDR2 is SVGAGI in the germline V gene. Trimming left V 2 bases short and J 4 bases short, with 11 bases between. The CDR3 reads CASSYNRDIYGYTF. CDR3 in DNA: TGTGCCAGCAGTTACAATCGGGACATCTATGGCTACACCTTC.

Here the CDR3 reads CASSVGLRERSSYNSPLHF. The DNA for the CDR3 is TGTGCCAGCAGCGTAGGATTAAGGGAGAGAAGCTCCTATAATTCACCCCTCCACTTT. The chain links TRBV9 to TRBJ1-6; D is ambiguous. There are 19 residues in the CDR3. Germline V gene data show CDR1 as SGDLS and CDR2 as YYNGEE. V lost 0 bases and J lost 0, with 16 bases in between.

CDR3 in amino acids: CASSATSGVTDTQYF. The CDR3, as DNA: TGTGCCAGCAGCGCCACTAGCGGAGTCACAGATACGCAGTATTTT. The J gene is TRBJ2-3, the V gene TRBV5-6; 8 bases are shared with TRBD2. Germline V CDR1 and CDR2: SGHDT, YYEEEE. The ends lost 4 bases at V and 2 bases at J; junction bases unmatched: 6. This CDR3 comprises 15 residues.

The chain combines TRBV15 with TRBJ1-2, with D possibly TRBD1 on 6 matching bases. This CDR3 region has 16 residues. From germline, CDR1 is LNHNV and CDR2 YYDKDF (reference sequence). Trimming cost V 0 bases and J 4 bases, with 15 bases left between them. CDR3 protein: CATSREGRGGVYGYTF. Written as DNA, the CDR3 is TGTGCCACCAGCAGAGAGGGGAGGGGGGGCGTCTATGGCTACACCTTC.

This sequence joins TRBV6-5 and TRBJ1-1; possibly TRBD1 for D (6 bases). Germline CDR1 is MNHEY and CDR2 is SVGAGI. CDR3 length equals 14 residues. Trimming removed 5 bases at V and 3 bases at J, with 13 bases between. CDR3 loop: CASSRTGTDTEAFF. The CDR3 DNA is TGTGCCAGCAGTCGAACAGGGACGGACACTGAAGCTTTCTTT.

The gene calls are TRBV12-3 or TRBV12-4 and TRBJ1-5; TRBD1 might be the D (5 bases). V lost 8 bases, J lost 1 base, and 9 bases lay in between. CDR3 size: 13 residues. The CDR3 DNA follows: TGTGCCAGCGACAGATCAAGCAATCAGCCCCAGCATTTT. Translating gives CASDRSSNQPQHF.

J is TRBJ1-4 and V is TRBV3-1 (or the pseudogene TRBV3-2); D remains ambiguous. V was clipped by 2 bases and J by 4 bases, with 8 bases between them. The CDR3 loop spans 14 amino acids. In germline, CDR1 is LGHDT, CDR2 YNNKEL (reference sequence). The CDR3 nucleotides read TGTGCCAGCAGCCAATCCGGGGATAATGAAAAACTGTTTTTT. Translated: CASSQSGDNEKLFF.

The chain carries TRBV7-2 and TRBJ1-1, with 8 bases fitting TRBD1. Germline lookup yields CDR1 SGHTA and CDR2 FQGNSA. The CDR3 length is 14 residues. V lost 4 bases to trimming and J lost 5 bases; unmatched junction nucleotides: 6. CDR3 sequence (DNA): TGTGCCAGCAGCTCAAACCGACAGGGGACTGAAGCTTTCTTT. It codes for CASSSNRQGTEAFF.

V is TRBV28 and J is TRBJ1-4; maybe TRBD1 (5 bases). In germline, CDR1 is MDHEN, CDR2 SYDVKM. Trimming removed 3 bases at V and 3 bases at J, with 14 bases between. The CDR3 is made up of 16 amino acids. The CDR3 loop is CASSFRSGGANEKLFF. CDR3 nucleotide sequence: TGTGCCAGCAGTTTCCGTTCGGGGGGGGCTAATGAAAAACTGTTTTTT.

Here the CDR3 reads CASSHRGWRGYTF. CDR3 nucleotides: TGTGCCAGCAGCCACAGGGGCTGGAGGGGCTACACCTTC. This chain uses TRBV14 with TRBJ1-2, with a possible D match to TRBD1 (6 bases). V dropped 3 bases and J dropped 8 bases, with 13 bases sitting between them. Germline-derived CDR1 and CDR2 are SGHDN and FVKESK. CDR3 length: 13 amino acids.

The V and J genes are TRBV6-1 and TRBJ1-6, with 7 bases fitting TRBD1. V was clipped by 4 bases and J by 8 bases; unmatched bases: 11. The CDR3 has 16 residues. Germline CDR1 MNHNS, CDR2 SASEGT. The CDR3 DNA reads as TGTGCCAGCAGTGCCGAGGGGGCCCTTATGTATTCACCCCTCCACTTT. Protein: CASSAEGALMYSPLHF.

The V gene is TRBV6-6, the J gene TRBJ1-4, with D uncertain. Trimming shortened V by 5 bases and J by 8 bases, and 18 bases separated the two germline ends. Germline V CDR1 and CDR2: MNHNY, SVGAGI (reference sequence). This CDR3 spans 15 amino acids. The CDR3 region is CASSRSGVQEEKLFF. The CDR3 DNA sequence: TGTGCCAGCAGTCGATCCGGGGTCCAGGAGGAAAAACTGTTTTTT.

The table lists this clone with a few counts. The chain recombines TRBV12-3 or TRBV12-4 with TRBJ1-6, with a possible D match to TRBD1 (5 bases). This CDR3 is built from 12 residues. The ends were cut back, 3 bases at V and 12 bases at J, with 9 bases in the middle. In DNA, the CDR3 is TGTGCCAGCAGTTTGGCGGGACTACCCCTCCACTTT. Amino acid sequence: CASSLAGLPLHF.

This sequence joins TRBV19 and TRBJ2-3, with 7 nucleotides matching TRBD2. V gave up 5 bases and J gave up 7 bases; unmatched junction bases: 6. Germline CDR1 and CDR2: LNHDA and SQIVND (reference sequence). The CDR3 is 13 amino acids. The CDR3 loop is CASSDPAGYTQYF. In DNA form, the CDR3 reads TGTGCCAGTAGTGACCCAGCGGGGTATACGCAGTATTTT.

CDR3 DNA sequence: TGTGCCGCGGGGGGAGAGACCCAGTACTTC. This codes for CAAGGETQYF. The J gene is TRBJ2-5, the V gene TRBV5-4, with 8 nucleotides matching TRBD2. The CDR3 covers 10 residues. Germline V CDR1 and CDR2: SGHNT, YYREEE (reference sequence). The J segment lost 4 bases and the V segment lost 10 bases, leaving 0 bases of the junction unmatched.

This chain joins TRBV3-1 (or the pseudogene TRBV3-2) and TRBJ2-2; 11 bases fit TRBD2. This CDR3 has 17 residues. The junction had 1 base not matched to a gene; V was cut back by 1 base and J by 0 bases. Germline CDR1 is LGHDT and CDR2 is YNNKEL (reference sequence). The CDR3 reads CASSQGLAGTNTGELFF. Written as DNA, the CDR3 is TGTGCCAGCAGCCAAGGACTAGCGGGGACGAACACCGGGGAGCTGTTTTTT.

The J gene is TRBJ1-5, the V gene TRBV15; unclear D gene. Germline V gene lookup returns CDR1 LNHNV and CDR2 YYDKDF (reference sequence). The CDR3 length is 14 residues. V was trimmed by 1 base and J by 0 bases, leaving 4 bases between them. CDR3 bases: TGTGCCACCAGCAGAGTTAATAGCAATCAGCCCCAGCATTTT. It translates to CATSRVNSNQPQHF.

The V and J genes are TRBV5-6 and TRBJ2-1; 8 bases align to TRBD1. This CDR3 spans 15 amino acids. Germline trimming cut 4 bases from V and 8 bases from J; bases unmatched to any gene: 11. Germline V gene lookup returns CDR1 SGHDT and CDR2 YYEEEE. The CDR3 here is CASSHGWTGMDEQFF. CDR3 DNA: TGTGCCAGCAGCCACGGATGGACAGGGATGGATGAGCAGTTCTTC.